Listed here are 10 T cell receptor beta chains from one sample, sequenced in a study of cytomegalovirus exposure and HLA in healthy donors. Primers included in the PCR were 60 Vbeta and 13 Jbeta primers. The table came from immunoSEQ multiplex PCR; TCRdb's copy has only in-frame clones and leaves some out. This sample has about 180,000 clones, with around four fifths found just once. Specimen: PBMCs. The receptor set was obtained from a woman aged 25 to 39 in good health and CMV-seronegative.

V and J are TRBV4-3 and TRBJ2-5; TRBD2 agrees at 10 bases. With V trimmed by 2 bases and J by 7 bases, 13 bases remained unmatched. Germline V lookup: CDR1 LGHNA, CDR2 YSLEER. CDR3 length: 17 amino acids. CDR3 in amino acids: CASSQTVAGGALGTQYF. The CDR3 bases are TGCGCCAGCAGCCAAACAGTAGCGGGGGGCGCGCTCGGGACCCAGTACTTC.

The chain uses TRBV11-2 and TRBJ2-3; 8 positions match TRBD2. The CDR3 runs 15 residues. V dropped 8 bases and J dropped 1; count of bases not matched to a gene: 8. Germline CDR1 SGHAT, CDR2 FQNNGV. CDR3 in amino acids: CASVPPAGGTDTQYF. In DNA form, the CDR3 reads TGTGCCAGCGTACCCCCAGCGGGGGGCACAGATACGCAGTATTTT.

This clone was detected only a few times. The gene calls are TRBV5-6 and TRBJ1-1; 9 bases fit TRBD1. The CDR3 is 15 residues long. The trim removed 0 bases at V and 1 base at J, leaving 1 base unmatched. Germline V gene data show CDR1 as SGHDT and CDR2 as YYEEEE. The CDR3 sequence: CASSLGDRENTEAFF. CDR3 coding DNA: TGTGCCAGCAGCTTGGGGGACAGGGAGAACACTGAAGCTTTCTTT.

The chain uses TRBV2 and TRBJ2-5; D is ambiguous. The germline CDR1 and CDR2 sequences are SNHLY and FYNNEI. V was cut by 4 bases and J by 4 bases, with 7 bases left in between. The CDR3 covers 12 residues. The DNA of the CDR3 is TGTGCCAGCAGTGGCCTAGTAGAGACCCAGTACTTC. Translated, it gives CASSGLVETQYF. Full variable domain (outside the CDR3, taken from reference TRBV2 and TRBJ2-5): EPEVTQTPSHQVTQMGQEVILRCVPISNHLYFYWYRQILGQKVEFLVSFYNNEISEKSEIFDDQFSVERPDGSNFTLKIRSTKLEDSAMYFCASSGLVETQYFGPGTRLLVL.

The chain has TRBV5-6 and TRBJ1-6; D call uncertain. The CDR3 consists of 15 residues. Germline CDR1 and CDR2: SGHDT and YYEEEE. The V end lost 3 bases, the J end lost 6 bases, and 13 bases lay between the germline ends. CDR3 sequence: CASSYAPKPNSPLHF. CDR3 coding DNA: TGTGCCAGCAGCTATGCGCCCAAACCTAATTCACCCCTCCACTTT.

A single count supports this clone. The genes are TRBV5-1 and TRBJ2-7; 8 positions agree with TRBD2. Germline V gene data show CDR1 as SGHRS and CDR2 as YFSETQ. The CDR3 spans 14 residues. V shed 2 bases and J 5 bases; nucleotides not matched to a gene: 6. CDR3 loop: CASSFTGTSNEQYF. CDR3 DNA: TGCGCCAGCAGCTTTACCGGGACTAGTAACGAGCAGTACTTC.

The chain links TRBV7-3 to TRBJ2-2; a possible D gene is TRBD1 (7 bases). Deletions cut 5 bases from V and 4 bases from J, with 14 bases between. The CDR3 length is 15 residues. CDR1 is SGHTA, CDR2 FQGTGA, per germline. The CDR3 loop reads CASSIQGRGTGELFF. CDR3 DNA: TGTGCCAGCAGCATACAGGGGCGGGGCACCGGGGAGCTGTTTTTT.

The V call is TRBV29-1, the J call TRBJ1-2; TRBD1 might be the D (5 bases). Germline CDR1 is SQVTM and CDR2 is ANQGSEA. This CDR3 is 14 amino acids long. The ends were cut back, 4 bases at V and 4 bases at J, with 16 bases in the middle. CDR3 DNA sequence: TGCAGCGTTGCAAACCTCAGGGTGGGCTATGGCTACACCTTC. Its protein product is CSVANLRVGYGYTF.

CDR3 sequence: CATSRGQDTEAFF. DNA of the CDR3: TGTGCCACCAGCAGGGGACAGGACACTGAAGCTTTCTTT. The chain joins TRBV15 to TRBJ1-1; 8 bases fit TRBD1. The V gene's germline CDR1 is LNHNV and CDR2 YYDKDF (reference sequence). There are 13 residues in the CDR3. With V trimmed by 3 bases and J by 3 bases, 0 bases remained unmatched.

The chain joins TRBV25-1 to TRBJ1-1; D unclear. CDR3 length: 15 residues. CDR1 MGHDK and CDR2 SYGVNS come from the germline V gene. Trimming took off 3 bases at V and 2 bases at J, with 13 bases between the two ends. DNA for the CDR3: TGTGCCAGCAGTGACCCAACAGCGGGAAACACTGAAGCTTTCTTT. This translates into CASSDPTAGNTEAFF.